These T cell receptor beta chains were read from a single sample in a study of blood T cell repertoires in COVID-19. TCRdb's copy holds only in-frame clones and misses some; the assay was immunoSEQ multiplex PCR. The profile shows about 230,000 clones, over 80% of them singletons. Sequences were obtained from peripheral blood. The source is a man between 35 and 55 years old with acute or convalescent COVID-19. The CDR3 runs from the conserved cysteine through the conserved F or W. Each record gives: J gene, clone size, V gene, D gene, CDR3 DNA, CDR3 protein. The D gene is left open where the match is weak. The size field is filled for only some rows; it gives once, few, many or a size class.

TRBJ2-1 NA TRBV7-2 TRBD1 TGTGCCAGCAGCTCGGTCAGGGGGACCTACAATGAGCAGTTCTTC CASSSVRGTYNEQFF
TRBJ2-2 NA TRBV7-6 NA TGTGCCAGCAGCTTAGCAGGACAGTTTAACACCGGGGAGCTGTTTTTT CASSLAGQFNTGELFF
TRBJ2-1 NA TRBV6-5 TRBD1 TGTGCCAGCAAGTTGGGACAGCCGTACAATGAGCAGTTCTTC CASKLGQPYNEQFF
TRBJ1-5 NA TRBV2 NA TGTGCCAGCAGTGAACTAAGCCAATCGCCCCAGCATTTT CASSELSQSPQHF
TRBJ2-3 once TRBV27 NA TGTGCCAGCAGTCTTAGACTTAGCTCAGATACGCAGTATTTT CASSLRLSSDTQYF
TRBJ2-2 NA TRBV7-3 TRBD2 TGTGCCAGCAGCGAGACTAGCGGGACGGTCGGGGAGCTGTTTTTT CASSETSGTVGELFF
TRBJ1-1 few TRBV18 TRBD1 TGTGCCAGCTCACCAAACAATTTTATGGCAGGGGGCACTGAAGCTTTCTTT CASSPNNFMAGGTEAFF
TRBJ1-1 NA TRBV5-4 NA TGTGCCAGCAGCACAGGACAGACTCTGATGAACACTGAAGCTTTCTTT CASSTGQTLMNTEAFF
TRBJ1-4 NA TRBV3-1/TRBV3-2 NA TGTGCCAGCAGCCCATCATCGGCGGCAACTAATGAAAAACTGTTTTTT CASSPSSAATNEKLFF
TRBJ2-7 NA TRBV29-1 TRBD2 TGCAGCGTTCTCCTAGCGGGAGGGTTCTACGAGCAGTACTTC CSVLLAGGFYEQYF
TRBJ1-1 once TRBV12-5 TRBD1 TGTGCTAGTGACGCGGGACAGCAGAACACTGAAGCTTTCTTT CASDAGQQNTEAFF
TRBJ2-7 NA TRBV19 TRBD2 TGTGCCAGTAGTACGACTAGCGGGAGTTCCTACGAGCAGTACTTC CASSTTSGSSYEQYF
TRBJ2-7 NA TRBV10-3 TRBD1 TGTGCCATCTCATCACCGGGACAGGGGGCGGTGGACGAGCAGTACTTC CAISSPGQGAVDEQYF
TRBJ2-2 NA TRBV7-2 TRBD1 TGTGCCAGCAGCTCCACAATCCCGGGACAGGGACGCGGGGAGCTGTTTTTT CASSSTIPGQGRGELFF
TRBJ2-7 NA TRBV7-8 TRBD2 TGTGCCAGCAGCCCTAGCGGGAGCTCCTACGAGCAGTACTTC CASSPSGSSYEQYF
TRBJ1-4 NA TRBV29-1 NA TGCAGCGCGACAGCCTCAACTAATGAAAAACTGTTTTTT CSATASTNEKLFF
TRBJ1-1 NA TRBV30 NA TGTGCCTGGAGTGTAATCCTTGGACAGAGTGAAGCTTTCTTT CAWSVILGQSEAFF
TRBJ1-1 NA TRBV18 NA TGTGCCAGCTCACTTGGACAGATGAACACTGAAGCTTTCTTT CASSLGQMNTEAFF
TRBJ2-7 NA TRBV7-6 TRBD1 TGTGCCAGCAGCTCCCCCAATGGACAGGGGAGCTCCTACGAGCAGTACTTC CASSSPNGQGSSYEQYF
TRBJ1-2 NA TRBV18 NA TGTGCCAGCTCACCACAACAGAGGGCGTCCGCTAACTATGGCTACACCTTC CASSPQQRASANYGYTF
TRBJ1-2 NA TRBV14 NA TGTGCCAGCAGCCAAGATTGGGGAGGGGCCGGCTACACCTTC CASSQDWGGAGYTF
TRBJ1-6 NA TRBV27 TRBD1 TGTGCCAGCAGTTTGCCGGGACAGCACTCCCCCCTCCACTTT CASSLPGQHSPLHF
TRBJ2-5 NA TRBV6-2/TRBV6-3 NA TGTGCCAGCAGCCCGCGAAAGCCGGGAATCCAAGAGACCCAGTACTTC CASSPRKPGIQETQYF
TRBJ2-5 NA TRBV5-1 TRBD1 TGCGCCAGCAGCTTGGCCGAGACAGGGGGCAGGTATGGAGAGACCCAGTACTTC CASSLAETGGRYGETQYF
TRBJ2-2 NA TRBV2 NA TGTGCCAGCAGTGCCCGTGGCAGAAGCACCGGGGAGCTGTTTTTT CASSARGRSTGELFF
TRBJ2-1 NA TRBV2 NA TGTGCCAGCTCCGGGGGTGGCTCCTACAATGAGCAGTTCTTC CASSGGGSYNEQFF
TRBJ2-1 NA TRBV25-1 TRBD1 TGTGCCAGCAGTGACCCAACAGGGGGCTCCTACAATGAGCAGTTCTTC CASSDPTGGSYNEQFF
TRBJ1-1 NA TRBV7-9 NA TGTGCCAGCAGCTCGACCCCCGGACAGCCTGAAGCTTTCTTT CASSSTPGQPEAFF
TRBJ2-2 once TRBV6-6 NA TGTGCCAGCTCCCTCGGTAACGGGGAGCTGTTTTTT CASSLGNGELFF
TRBJ2-2 NA TRBV28 TRBD2 TGTGCCAGCAGTTTGGGACTAGAATTGAGCGGGGAGCTGTTTTTT CASSLGLELSGELFF